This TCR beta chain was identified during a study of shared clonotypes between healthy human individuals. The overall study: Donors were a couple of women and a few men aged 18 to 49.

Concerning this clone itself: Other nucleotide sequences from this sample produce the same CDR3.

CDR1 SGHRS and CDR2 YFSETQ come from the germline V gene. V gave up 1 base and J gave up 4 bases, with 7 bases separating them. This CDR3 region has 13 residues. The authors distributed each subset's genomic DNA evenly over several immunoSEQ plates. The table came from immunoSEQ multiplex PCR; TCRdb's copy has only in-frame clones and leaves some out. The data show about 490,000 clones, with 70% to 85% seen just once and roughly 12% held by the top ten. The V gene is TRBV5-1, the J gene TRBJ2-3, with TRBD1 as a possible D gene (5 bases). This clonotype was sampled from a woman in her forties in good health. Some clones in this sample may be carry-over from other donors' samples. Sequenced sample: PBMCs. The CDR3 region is CASSLQGSDTQYF. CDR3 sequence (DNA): TGCGCCAGCAGCTTGCAGGGATCAGATACGCAGTATTTT.